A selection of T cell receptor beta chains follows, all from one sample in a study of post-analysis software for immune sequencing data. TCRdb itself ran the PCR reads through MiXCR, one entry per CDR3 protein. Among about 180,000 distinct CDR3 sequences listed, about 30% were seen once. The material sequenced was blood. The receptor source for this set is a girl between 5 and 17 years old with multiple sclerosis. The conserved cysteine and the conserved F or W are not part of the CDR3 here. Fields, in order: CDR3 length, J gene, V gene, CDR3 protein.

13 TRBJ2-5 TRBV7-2 ASSYVAGARETQY
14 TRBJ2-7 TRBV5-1 ASSLILASGRDEQY
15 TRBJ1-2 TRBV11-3 ASSHTPYRDPSGGYT
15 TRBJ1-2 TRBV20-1 SAPPVGARIFYYGYT
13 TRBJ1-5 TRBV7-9 ASSLDWDRGQPQH
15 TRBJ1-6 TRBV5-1 ASSLVRGSSYNSPLH
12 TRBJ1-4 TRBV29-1 SASLRLSNEKLY
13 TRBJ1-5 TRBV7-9 ASSFGGSGNQPQH
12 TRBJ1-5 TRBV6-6 ASSLDRDNQPQH
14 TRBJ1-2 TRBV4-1 ASSLKTGTGVYGYT
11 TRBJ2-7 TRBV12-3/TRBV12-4 ASRVEQQSEQY
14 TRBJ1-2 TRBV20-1 SATGQGAQSNYGYT
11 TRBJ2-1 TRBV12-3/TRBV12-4 ASSLGGTNEQF
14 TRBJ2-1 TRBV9 ANSVDPTGGNNEQF
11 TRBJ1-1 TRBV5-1 ASRIQLNTEAF
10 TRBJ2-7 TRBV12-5 ASGLRGYEQY
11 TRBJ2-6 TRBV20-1 SARGSGANVLT
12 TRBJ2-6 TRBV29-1 SVICTSGANVLT
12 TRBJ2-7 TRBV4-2 ASSQGVGPHEQY
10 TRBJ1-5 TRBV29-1 SVGARNQPQH
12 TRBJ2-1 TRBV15 ATSPQATGPEQF
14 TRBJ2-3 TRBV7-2 ASSLARAALTDTQY
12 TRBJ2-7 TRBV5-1 ASSPVSGSYEQY
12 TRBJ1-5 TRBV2 ASMRQETNQPQH